This TCR beta chain originates from a study of response to subunit inactivated influenza vaccine (dated by TCRdb to about 2018). For context, the study as a whole: Deep quantitative T cell receptor repertoire profiling was used in the study to track responses to a trivalent subunit inactivated influenza vaccine. Results and caveats for the whole study, not just this receptor: The authors suggested that each seasonal influenza vaccination may recruit only a limited number of new T cells.

Library generation was performed with RT-PCR. Instrument used: Illumina HiSeq 2500. The public sequencing data were trimmed at Q25 with fastp and processed into clonotypes with MiXCR by TCRdb, which kept only in-frame beta chains. Rows are unified per CDR3 protein, each entry keeping the most common DNA and genes. The sample table shows roughly 290,000 distinct CDR3 sequences, and 21% are seen once. 10% of the sample is held by the ten biggest clonotypes. In this sample, this clonotype turned up many times. Its antigen is unknown. No base quality information exists; no much larger clone differs at one position. The germline V gene specifies SGHVS as CDR1 and FNYEAQ as CDR2. V sheds 2 bases and J sheds 3 bases, leaving 7 bases between their ends. The CDR3 runs 13 residues from the cysteine to the phenylalanine. Here the CDR3 DNA is all that survives: 39 bases in frame from base 1.

The input for sequencing was PBMCs from blood, taken less than 22 months after vaccination. The TCR originated in a man aged 50 to 69 who received an inactivated influenza vaccine. Donor details come from another sample of the same person, matched by shared clones. The V and J genes are TRBV7-6 and TRBJ1-1, and the D gene may be TRBD1, 5 bases matching. The DNA is TGTGCCAGCAGCTTACGGGGGGACACTGAAGCTTTCTTT. It is translated as CASSLRGDTEAFF.